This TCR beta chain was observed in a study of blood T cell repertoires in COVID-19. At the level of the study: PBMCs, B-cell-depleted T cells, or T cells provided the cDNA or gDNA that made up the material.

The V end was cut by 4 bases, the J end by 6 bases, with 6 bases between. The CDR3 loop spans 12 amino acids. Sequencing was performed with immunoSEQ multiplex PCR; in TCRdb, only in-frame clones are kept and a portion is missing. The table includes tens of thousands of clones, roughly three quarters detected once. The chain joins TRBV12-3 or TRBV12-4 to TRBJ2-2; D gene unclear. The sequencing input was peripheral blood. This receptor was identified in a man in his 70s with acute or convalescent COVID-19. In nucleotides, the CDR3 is TGTGCCAGCAGTTACGGTGCCGGGGAGCTGTTTTTT. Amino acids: CASSYGAGELFF.